This paragraph covers one T cell receptor beta chain sequence. In the original processing: The assay estimated nucleated cells by amplifying reference gene primers. Libraries were prepared by immunoSEQ multiplex PCR; TCRdb keeps only in-frame clonotypes and omits some of them. That table is the source of V, J and clone size, and D and trimming were worked out from the DNA. The sample carries approximately 65,000 clones, about 86% recorded once. The data were obtained in a study of blood T cell repertoires in COVID-19. For the study at large: Samples taken during acute and convalescent COVID-19 were collected in the United States, Italy and Spain.

The sequence came from a man in his fifties or sixties with acute or convalescent COVID-19. Sequencing was done on a sample of peripheral blood.

The CDR3 here is CASSPRGPGSSYEQYF. CDR3 nucleotide sequence: TGCGCCAGCAGCCCCCGCGGACCAGGGTCGTCCTACGAGCAGTACTTC. The chain links TRBV5-1 to TRBJ2-7; the D gene is possibly TRBD1 (5 bases). The germline V gene encodes CDR1 SGHRS and CDR2 YFSETQ. This CDR3 is 16 amino acids long. V was clipped by 4 bases and J by 1 base, with 18 bases between them.